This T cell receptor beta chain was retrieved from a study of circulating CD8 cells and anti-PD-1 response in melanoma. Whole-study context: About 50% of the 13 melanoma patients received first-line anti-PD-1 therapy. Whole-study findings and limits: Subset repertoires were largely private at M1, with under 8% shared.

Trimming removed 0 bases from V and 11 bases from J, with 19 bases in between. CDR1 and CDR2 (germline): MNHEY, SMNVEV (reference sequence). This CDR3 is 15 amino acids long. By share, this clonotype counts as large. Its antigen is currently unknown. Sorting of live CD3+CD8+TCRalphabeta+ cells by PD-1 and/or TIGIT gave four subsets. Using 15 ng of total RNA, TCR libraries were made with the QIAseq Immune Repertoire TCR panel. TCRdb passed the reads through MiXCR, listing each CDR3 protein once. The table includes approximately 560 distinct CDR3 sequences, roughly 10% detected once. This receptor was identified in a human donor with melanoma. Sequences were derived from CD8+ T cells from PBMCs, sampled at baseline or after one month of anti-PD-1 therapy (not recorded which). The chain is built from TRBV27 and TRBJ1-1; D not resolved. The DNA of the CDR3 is TGTGCCAGCAGTTTATCTCTGGGGAGTAGGACGGTGGCTTTCTTT. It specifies CASSLSLGSRTVAFF.